The next 19 T cell receptor beta chains were all read from a single sample in a study of T cell responses to AZD1222 COVID-19 vaccine. The protocol was immunoSEQ multiplex PCR, while the TCRdb copy is restricted to in-frame clones and leaves out a portion. The sample has 150,000 to 200,000 clones; about 91% are singletons. The source material was peripheral blood, sampled 28 days after the second AZD1222 dose. The receptor source for this set is an adult who received the AZD1222 COVID-19 vaccine.

As concerns this clone: The sample has other DNA sequences that encode this CDR3 too. The V gene is TRBV30, the J gene TRBJ1-3; D unclear. Germline CDR1 is GTSNPN and CDR2 is SVGIG (reference sequence). V lost 2 bases and J lost 4, with 3 bases in between. The CDR3 extends over 11 amino acids. The CDR3 region is CAWSPGNTIYF. For the CDR3, the DNA is TGTGCCTGGAGTCCGGGAAACACCATATATTTT.

This chain joins TRBV5-6 and TRBJ2-3; D unclear. CDR1 and CDR2 from the germline V gene are SGHDT and YYEEEE. This CDR3 contains 13 residues. The V end was cut by 0 bases, the J end by 6 bases, with 8 bases between. CDR3 sequence (DNA): TGTGCCAGCAGCTTGGCCTCGGTGGATACGCAGTATTTT. It specifies CASSLASVDTQYF.

This chain links TRBV5-1 with TRBJ1-2, with 9 positions matching TRBD1. This CDR3 has 16 residues. Trimming cost V 4 bases and J 3 bases; bases outside gene matches: 10. CDR1 is SGHRS, CDR2 YFSETQ, per germline. The CDR3 here is CASSLTGTGMDYGYTF. In DNA, the CDR3 is TGCGCCAGCAGCCTGACCGGGACAGGGATGGACTATGGCTACACCTTC.

The chain recombines TRBV11-2 with TRBJ2-7; tentative D call: TRBD2 (6 bases). Trimming stripped 5 bases from V and 5 bases from J, with 25 bases between. CDR3 length: 17 amino acids. Germline loops: CDR1 SGHAT, CDR2 FQNNGV. CDR3 loop: CASSEERGEVIVDEQYF. The CDR3 DNA is TGTGCCAGCAGCGAGGAAAGAGGGGAGGTTATAGTTGACGAGCAGTACTTC. The variable domain in full, completed from reference TRBV11-2 and TRBJ2-7, reads EAGVAQSPRYKIIEKRQSVAFWCNPISGHATLYWYQQILGQGPKLLIQFQNNGVVDDSQLPKDRFSAERLKGVDSTLKIQPAKLEDSAVYLCASSEERGEVIVDEQYFGPGTRLTVT.

The chain is built from TRBV25-1 and TRBJ1-2, with 7 positions matching TRBD1. In germline, CDR1 is MGHDK, CDR2 SYGVNS. Trimming removed 1 base from V and 8 bases from J; junction bases left unmatched: 13. This CDR3 comprises 16 residues. CDR3 bases: TGTGCCAGCAGTGAATCGGGCGACAGGGCATTGGAGGGCTACACCTTC. Amino acid sequence: CASSESGDRALEGYTF.

The chain recombines TRBV30 with TRBJ1-4; D may be TRBD1 (5 bases). Germline loops: CDR1 GTSNPN, CDR2 SVGIG (reference sequence). This CDR3 region has 14 residues. Trimming cost V 2 bases and J 4 bases, with 11 bases left between them. The CDR3 loop is CAWSRGNSNEKLFF. The CDR3 DNA is TGTGCCTGGAGTAGGGGCAACAGTAATGAAAAACTGTTTTTT.

The chain carries TRBV30 and TRBJ2-2, with D uncertain. Germline CDR1 and CDR2: GTSNPN and SVGIG (reference sequence). The CDR3 length is 14 residues. V lost 1 base, J lost 3 bases, and 9 bases lay in between. The CDR3 DNA sequence: TGTGCCTGGAGTGGGCTACTACACACCGGGGAGCTGTTTTTT. Its protein product is CAWSGLLHTGELFF.

The CDR3 loop is CAWSDLGNYGYTF. In DNA, the CDR3 is TGTGCCTGGAGTGACCTAGGAAACTATGGCTACACCTTC. V gene TRBV30 combines with J gene TRBJ1-2; D is unresolved. Germline V CDR1 and CDR2: GTSNPN, SVGIG (reference sequence). The CDR3 extends over 13 amino acids. V was clipped by 1 base and J by 2 bases, with 8 bases between them.

The CDR3 sequence: CASSLWAEAFF. CDR3 in DNA: TGTGCCAGCAGTTTATGGGCGGAAGCTTTCTTT. The chain combines TRBV28 with TRBJ1-1; D ambiguous. The V gene's germline CDR1 is MDHEN and CDR2 SYDVKM. The CDR3 length is 11 residues. Trimming removed 0 bases from V and 8 bases from J, with 4 bases in between.

The chain has TRBV7-6 and TRBJ2-1, with 15 nucleotides matching TRBD2. The germline V gene encodes CDR1 SGHVS and CDR2 FNYEAQ. The CDR3 extends over 16 amino acids. Trimming removed 4 bases from V and 6 bases from J; junction bases left unmatched: 4. CDR3 DNA sequence: TGTGCCAGCAGCTGGGGGACTAGCGGGGGGTTCAATGAGCAGTTCTTC. Translation: CASSWGTSGGFNEQFF.

The chain links TRBV5-6 to TRBJ1-5; D possibly corresponds to TRBD1 (5 bases). Per germline, CDR1 SGHDT and CDR2 YYEEEE. The CDR3 has 14 amino acids. The V gene lost 0 bases and the J gene lost 2 bases, with 6 bases spanning the gap. The CDR3 here is CASSLGGGNQPQHF. CDR3 coding DNA: TGTGCCAGCAGCTTGGGAGGGGGCAATCAGCCCCAGCATTTT.

The chain couples TRBV19 to TRBJ1-2; D gene ambiguous. Per germline, CDR1 LNHDA and CDR2 SQIVND (reference sequence). The V gene lost 5 bases and the J gene lost 0 bases, with 10 bases spanning the gap. CDR3 length: 14 residues. CDR3 in amino acids: CASSLRNANYGYTF. In DNA, the CDR3 is TGTGCCAGTAGTCTCAGGAACGCTAACTATGGCTACACCTTC.

The V and J genes are TRBV5-5 and TRBJ1-5; D ambiguous. The ends were cut back, 4 bases at V and 4 bases at J, with 9 bases in the middle. The CDR3 has 13 residues. Germline V gives CDR1 SGHKS, CDR2 YYEKEE (reference sequence). The CDR3 loop reads CASSPSVNQPQHF. The CDR3 DNA reads TGTGCCAGCAGCCCCTCGGTTAATCAGCCCCAGCATTTT.

The rearrangement joins TRBV6-5 to TRBJ2-7, with D unresolved. V lost 0 bases to trimming and J lost 2 bases, with 11 bases between them. This CDR3 has 15 residues. CDR1 MNHEY and CDR2 SVGAGI come from the germline V gene. CDR3: CASSYSLAKPYEQYF. CDR3 DNA sequence: TGTGCCAGCAGTTACTCGTTAGCTAAGCCCTACGAGCAGTACTTC.

This clone was observed once. V and J are TRBV5-4 and TRBJ2-5; 8 bases match TRBD2. The V segment lost 5 bases and the J segment 3 bases; nucleotides outside the gene matches: 6. CDR1 and CDR2 (germline): SGHNT, YYREEE (reference sequence). The CDR3 contains 14 residues. As DNA, the CDR3 is TGTGCCAGCAGAATTAGCGGGAAGAAAGAGACCCAGTACTTC. Protein product: CASRISGKKETQYF.

This chain uses TRBV7-2 with TRBJ2-7; weak D call: TRBD2 (7 bases). Germline V gives CDR1 SGHTA, CDR2 FQGNSA. V lost 9 bases, J lost 2 bases, and 14 bases lay in between. The CDR3 length is 13 residues. The CDR3 nucleotides read TGTGCCAGTACACGGGGGGCAACCTACGAGCAGTACTTC. Amino acids: CASTRGATYEQYF.

CDR3 in amino acids: CASSSFPATEAFF. Here the CDR3 DNA reads TGTGCCAGCAGTTCTTTCCCGGCGACTGAAGCTTTCTTT. The chain is built from TRBV6-5 and TRBJ1-1; no firm D call. V was clipped by 4 bases and J by 5 bases, with 11 bases between them. The length of the CDR3 is 13 residues. The germline CDR1 and CDR2 sequences are MNHEY and SVGAGI.

V gene TRBV20-1 combines with J gene TRBJ2-1; TRBD2 is a possible D gene (6 bases). The CDR3 covers 11 residues. Per the germline V gene, CDR1 is DFQATT and CDR2 is SNEGSKA (reference sequence). With 6 bases removed from V and 9 bases from J, the gap between germline ends came to 12 bases. The CDR3 DNA reads as TGCAGTGCCCGAGAGGAGGGTGAGCAGTTCTTC. It specifies CSAREEGEQFF.

The CDR3 coding sequence is TGTGCCAGCTCACGAGGGACAGAGAACACTGAAGCTTTCTTT. This codes for CASSRGTENTEAFF. The rearrangement uses TRBV18 and TRBJ1-1; 7 bases align to TRBD1. V dropped 4 bases and J dropped 1; count of bases not matched to a gene: 3. The CDR3 contains 14 residues. In germline, CDR1 is KGHSH, CDR2 LQKENI.